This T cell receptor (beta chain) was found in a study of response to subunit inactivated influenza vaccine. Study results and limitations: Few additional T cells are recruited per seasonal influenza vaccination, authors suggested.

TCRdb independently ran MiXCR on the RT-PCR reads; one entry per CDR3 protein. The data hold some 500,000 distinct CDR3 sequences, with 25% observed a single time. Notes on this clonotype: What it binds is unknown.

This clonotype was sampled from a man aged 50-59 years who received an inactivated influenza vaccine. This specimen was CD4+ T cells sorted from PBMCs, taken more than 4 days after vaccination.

CDR3 in DNA: TGCGCCAGCCGCGGCGGAGCGACTAACTATGGCTACACCTTC. Translation: CASRGGATNYGYTF. The J gene is TRBJ1-2, the V gene TRBV5-1; D unclear. With 7 bases removed from V and 0 bases from J, the gap between germline ends came to 13 bases. Per germline, CDR1 SGHRS and CDR2 YFSETQ. This CDR3 has 14 residues.